The rows below give T cell receptor beta chains drawn from one sample of a study of cytomegalovirus exposure and HLA in healthy donors. The protocol was immunoSEQ multiplex PCR, while the TCRdb copy is restricted to in-frame clones and leaves out a portion. The sample yields just over 150,000 clones, 70% to 90% seen once. Sequences were obtained from PBMCs. These receptors were obtained from a woman between 18 and 30 years old in good health and CMV-seronegative. The CDR3 runs from the conserved cysteine through the conserved F or W. D genes are given only for firm matches. Some rows mark clone size as missing; the rest say once, few, many or name a class of expanded clone.

clone size: -; J gene: TRBJ2-7; D gene: -; V gene: TRBV4-1; CDR3 DNA: TGCGCCAGCAGACCCACAGGGTCCGGTGGATACTACGAGCAGTACTTC; CDR3 protein: CASRPTGSGGYYEQYF
clone size: -; J gene: TRBJ1-6; D gene: -; V gene: TRBV30; CDR3 DNA: TGTGCCTGGAGTGTACAAGGGGAATCACCCCTCCACTTT; CDR3 protein: CAWSVQGESPLHF
clone size: -; J gene: TRBJ2-3; D gene: -; V gene: TRBV5-4; CDR3 DNA: TGTGCCAGCAGCTTGGGGATTCTTGGGGCTCCCACAGATACGCAGTATTTT; CDR3 protein: CASSLGILGAPTDTQYF
clone size: -; J gene: TRBJ2-7; D gene: TRBD2; V gene: TRBV4-1; CDR3 DNA: TGCGCCAGCAGCCAAGATCCTCCGGGACTAGCCTTTGCTGGCGAGCAGTACTTC; CDR3 protein: CASSQDPPGLAFAGEQYF
clone size: -; J gene: TRBJ2-7; D gene: TRBD1; V gene: TRBV7-9; CDR3 DNA: TGTGCCAGCAGCTCTTGGACAGGGTCCGACGAGCAGTACTTC; CDR3 protein: CASSSWTGSDEQYF
clone size: -; J gene: TRBJ1-1; D gene: -; V gene: TRBV29-1; CDR3 DNA: TGCAGCGTCACTTGGGGGGGAACTGAAGCTTTCTTT; CDR3 protein: CSVTWGGTEAFF
clone size: few; J gene: TRBJ2-1; D gene: -; V gene: TRBV25-1; CDR3 DNA: TGTGCCAGCAGTGAGAGCGGCTCCTACAATGAGCAGTTCTTC; CDR3 protein: CASSESGSYNEQFF
clone size: few; J gene: TRBJ1-5; D gene: -; V gene: TRBV6-7; CDR3 DNA: TGTGCCAGCAGCTATCACTGTGCAGGTGCCTATAGCAATCAGCCCCAGCATTTT; CDR3 protein: CASSYHCAGAYSNQPQHF
clone size: -; J gene: TRBJ1-6; D gene: -; V gene: TRBV6-1; CDR3 DNA: TGTGCCAGCAGGTATGGGGGGACCGTAGTTTCACCCCTCCACTTT; CDR3 protein: CASRYGGTVVSPLHF
clone size: -; J gene: TRBJ2-1; D gene: -; V gene: TRBV6-6; CDR3 DNA: TGTGCCAGCAGTTACTCGTCGGAGTACAATGAGCAGTTCTTC; CDR3 protein: CASSYSSEYNEQFF
clone size: -; J gene: TRBJ2-5; D gene: TRBD2; V gene: TRBV19; CDR3 DNA: TGTGCCAGTAAGACGACTAGCGGGAGGGGAGAGACCCAGTACTTC; CDR3 protein: CASKTTSGRGETQYF
clone size: -; J gene: TRBJ2-5; D gene: -; V gene: TRBV11-2; CDR3 DNA: TGTGCCAGCAGCGCACAGGGTAGAGAGACCCAGTACTTC; CDR3 protein: CASSAQGRETQYF
clone size: -; J gene: TRBJ1-2; D gene: -; V gene: TRBV2; CDR3 DNA: TGTGCCAGCAGCCCAGGGTACTATGGCTACACCTTC; CDR3 protein: CASSPGYYGYTF
clone size: -; J gene: TRBJ1-6; D gene: TRBD1; V gene: TRBV9; CDR3 DNA: TGTGCCAGCAGCGTAGAAGGGGGCCCTTATAATTCACCCCTCCACTTT; CDR3 protein: CASSVEGGPYNSPLHF
clone size: once; J gene: TRBJ1-2; D gene: -; V gene: TRBV5-1; CDR3 DNA: TGCGCCAGCAGCTCCGGACTCTCACCGGATGGCTACACCTTC; CDR3 protein: CASSSGLSPDGYTF
clone size: once; J gene: TRBJ1-2; D gene: -; V gene: TRBV11-2; CDR3 DNA: TGTGCCAGCGCCTCCGGGGTGGGGTATGGCTACACCTTC; CDR3 protein: CASASGVGYGYTF
clone size: -; J gene: TRBJ1-2; D gene: TRBD1; V gene: TRBV6-5; CDR3 DNA: TGTGCCAGCAGTTACTCGAGGGGGCAGGGGCGCAGAGGCTACACCTTC; CDR3 protein: CASSYSRGQGRRGYTF
clone size: once; J gene: TRBJ2-3; D gene: TRBD2; V gene: TRBV30; CDR3 DNA: TGTGCCTGGAGTGATGGGACTAGCATAGATACGCAGTATTTT; CDR3 protein: CAWSDGTSIDTQYF
clone size: -; J gene: TRBJ1-6; D gene: -; V gene: TRBV19; CDR3 DNA: TGTGCCAGTAGTACTGTCGCGGGGCTTCTAAATTCACCCCTCCACTTT; CDR3 protein: CASSTVAGLLNSPLHF
clone size: -; J gene: TRBJ1-4; D gene: TRBD1; V gene: TRBV5-1; CDR3 DNA: TGCGCCAGCAGCTTGGGGGGACAGGGCCTCGGAAAACTGTTTTTT; CDR3 protein: CASSLGGQGLGKLFF
clone size: once; J gene: TRBJ2-5; D gene: -; V gene: TRBV7-9; CDR3 DNA: TGTGCCAGCAGCTTTGGGGGGAGGGAGACCCAGTACTTC; CDR3 protein: CASSFGGRETQYF
clone size: -; J gene: TRBJ2-7; D gene: -; V gene: TRBV4-3; CDR3 DNA: TGCGCCAGCAGCCAAGTGGTGCGAGCCTACGAGCAGTACTTC; CDR3 protein: CASSQVVRAYEQYF
clone size: -; J gene: TRBJ2-7; D gene: TRBD2; V gene: TRBV14; CDR3 DNA: TGTGCCAGCAGCCAAATCGGGACTAGCGGGAGGGTAGACTACGAGCAGTACTTC; CDR3 protein: CASSQIGTSGRVDYEQYF
clone size: -; J gene: TRBJ1-2; D gene: -; V gene: TRBV6-6; CDR3 DNA: TGTGCCAGCTCCCTTTCCCAGGGCCACTATGGCTACACCTTC; CDR3 protein: CASSLSQGHYGYTF
clone size: few; J gene: TRBJ2-5; D gene: -; V gene: TRBV5-4; CDR3 DNA: TGTGCCAGCAGCTTGGGGGGAGTGAAAGAGACCCAGTACTTC; CDR3 protein: CASSLGGVKETQYF
clone size: -; J gene: TRBJ2-1; D gene: -; V gene: TRBV11-2; CDR3 DNA: TGTGCCAGCAGCTTAGTGGGGGGCTCCTACAATGAGCAGTTCTTC; CDR3 protein: CASSLVGGSYNEQFF
clone size: once; J gene: TRBJ2-1; D gene: TRBD2; V gene: TRBV7-9; CDR3 DNA: TGTGCCAGCAGCCCCCACCGGGAGGTCAGCTCCTACAATGAGCAGTTCTTC; CDR3 protein: CASSPHREVSSYNEQFF
clone size: -; J gene: TRBJ2-3; D gene: -; V gene: TRBV5-1; CDR3 DNA: TGCGCCAGCAGCTTGGCACTATCGGCGACAGATACGCAGTATTTT; CDR3 protein: CASSLALSATDTQYF
clone size: -; J gene: TRBJ2-2; D gene: -; V gene: TRBV7-9; CDR3 DNA: TGTGCCAGCAGCTTAGTGCCGAGGACCGGGGAGCTGTTTTTT; CDR3 protein: CASSLVPRTGELFF
clone size: -; J gene: TRBJ2-1; D gene: -; V gene: TRBV5-8; CDR3 DNA: TGTGCCAGCAGCTTGGAATTTGGCAGGTTAAGCCACAATGAGCAGTTCTTC; CDR3 protein: CASSLEFGRLSHNEQFF
clone size: -; J gene: TRBJ1-2; D gene: TRBD1; V gene: TRBV6-1; CDR3 DNA: TGTGCCAGCAGCCTGGACAGGGGCTATGGCTACACCTTC; CDR3 protein: CASSLDRGYGYTF
clone size: -; J gene: TRBJ2-5; D gene: TRBD1; V gene: TRBV5-1; CDR3 DNA: TGCGCCAGCAGCACCTTCGGCGGACAGGGAATACAAGAGACCCAGTACTTC; CDR3 protein: CASSTFGGQGIQETQYF
clone size: few; J gene: TRBJ2-2; D gene: TRBD1; V gene: TRBV6-6; CDR3 DNA: TGTGCCAGCAGAGACAGGGGGCGAACGAACACCGGGGAGCTGTTTTTT; CDR3 protein: CASRDRGRTNTGELFF
clone size: -; J gene: TRBJ2-7; D gene: -; V gene: TRBV7-3; CDR3 DNA: TGTGCCAGCAGCGGGGGGGCTGGTTCTTCCTACGAGCAGTACTTC; CDR3 protein: CASSGGAGSSYEQYF
clone size: -; J gene: TRBJ2-7; D gene: TRBD2; V gene: TRBV5-1; CDR3 DNA: TGCGCCAGCAGCTTTCGAGCGGGAGGCCAGCCAACGCTCTCCTACGAGCAGTACTTC; CDR3 protein: CASSFRAGGQPTLSYEQYF
clone size: -; J gene: TRBJ2-7; D gene: TRBD2; V gene: TRBV13; CDR3 DNA: TGTGCCAGCAGCTTAGGGTTTAGCGGGGGGGCCTACGAGCAGTACTTC; CDR3 protein: CASSLGFSGGAYEQYF
clone size: -; J gene: TRBJ2-7; D gene: -; V gene: TRBV28; CDR3 DNA: TGTGCCAGCAGTTTAACAGGTCTCTCCTACGAGCAGTACTTC; CDR3 protein: CASSLTGLSYEQYF
clone size: -; J gene: TRBJ2-7; D gene: TRBD2; V gene: TRBV5-4; CDR3 DNA: TGTGCCAGCAGCTCCGGGACTAGCCCCCTCGAGCAGTACTTC; CDR3 protein: CASSSGTSPLEQYF
clone size: -; J gene: TRBJ1-2; D gene: -; V gene: TRBV6-5; CDR3 DNA: TGTGCCAGCAGTTACTCCAGGACTAACTATGGCTACACCTTC; CDR3 protein: CASSYSRTNYGYTF
clone size: -; J gene: TRBJ1-5; D gene: TRBD1; V gene: TRBV19; CDR3 DNA: TGTGCCAGTAGGTCGGGACAGGGCCTTTATAGCAATCAGCCCCAGCATTTT; CDR3 protein: CASRSGQGLYSNQPQHF
clone size: -; J gene: TRBJ1-2; D gene: -; V gene: TRBV7-9; CDR3 DNA: TGTGCCAGCAGCTTAGCGAATCAAGGGCGGGGGGGCTACACCTTC; CDR3 protein: CASSLANQGRGGYTF
clone size: -; J gene: TRBJ2-5; D gene: -; V gene: TRBV30; CDR3 DNA: TGTGCCTGGAGTGTACGACGGGAAGAGACCCAGTACTTC; CDR3 protein: CAWSVRREETQYF
clone size: -; J gene: TRBJ2-2; D gene: -; V gene: TRBV28; CDR3 DNA: TGTGCCAGCAGTTTATCCAGCAAAGGGGCCGGGGAGCTGTTTTTT; CDR3 protein: CASSLSSKGAGELFF
clone size: -; J gene: TRBJ2-7; D gene: TRBD2; V gene: TRBV4-3; CDR3 DNA: TGCGCCAGCAGCCACGAGTACGCGGGGGGGCTCGAGCAGTACTTC; CDR3 protein: CASSHEYAGGLEQYF
clone size: -; J gene: TRBJ2-3; D gene: -; V gene: TRBV7-9; CDR3 DNA: TGTGCCAGCAGCTTACTCTCCACAGATACGCAGTATTTT; CDR3 protein: CASSLLSTDTQYF
clone size: once; J gene: TRBJ2-7; D gene: TRBD2; V gene: TRBV7-9; CDR3 DNA: TGTGCCAGCAGCACTGCCGGGGGGAGGTCCTACGAGCAGTACTTC; CDR3 protein: CASSTAGGRSYEQYF
clone size: -; J gene: TRBJ2-3; D gene: TRBD2; V gene: TRBV15; CDR3 DNA: TGTGCCACCAGCAGATTCAGCGGGACCAACTTGGGAGATACGCAGTATTTT; CDR3 protein: CATSRFSGTNLGDTQYF
clone size: -; J gene: TRBJ2-2; D gene: TRBD2; V gene: TRBV5-1; CDR3 DNA: TGCGCCAGCAGCTCACCGGGACTAGCTGTCACCGGGGAGCTGTTTTTT; CDR3 protein: CASSSPGLAVTGELFF
clone size: few; J gene: TRBJ1-5; D gene: TRBD1; V gene: TRBV18; CDR3 DNA: TGTGCCGCGAAATCAGGGGGGCGCAATCAGCCCCAGCATTTT; CDR3 protein: CAAKSGGRNQPQHF
clone size: -; J gene: TRBJ1-4; D gene: TRBD1; V gene: TRBV7-9; CDR3 DNA: TGTGCCAGCAGCTCACAGACAGGGTGGAACGAAAAACTGTTTTTT; CDR3 protein: CASSSQTGWNEKLFF
clone size: -; J gene: TRBJ2-2; D gene: TRBD2; V gene: TRBV12-5; CDR3 DNA: TGTGCTAGTGCCCCCGGGGGGGGGTCGGAGCTGTTTTTT; CDR3 protein: CASAPGGGSELFF
clone size: -; J gene: TRBJ1-3; D gene: -; V gene: TRBV7-2; CDR3 DNA: TGTGCCAGCAGCTGGGAGGGGTACACCATATATTTT; CDR3 protein: CASSWEGYTIYF
clone size: -; J gene: TRBJ2-1; D gene: TRBD2; V gene: TRBV7-9; CDR3 DNA: TGTGCCAGCAGCCCAGGGTTAGCGGGCAATGAGCAGTTCTTC; CDR3 protein: CASSPGLAGNEQFF
clone size: -; J gene: TRBJ2-1; D gene: -; V gene: TRBV7-2; CDR3 DNA: TGTGCCAGCTCCCTTGCTGAGAGCTCCTACAATGAGCAGTTCTTC; CDR3 protein: CASSLAESSYNEQFF
clone size: -; J gene: TRBJ1-2; D gene: -; V gene: TRBV5-4; CDR3 DNA: TGTGCCAGCAGCTTGGACCTTTCCGGGGCTAACTATGGCTACACCTTC; CDR3 protein: CASSLDLSGANYGYTF